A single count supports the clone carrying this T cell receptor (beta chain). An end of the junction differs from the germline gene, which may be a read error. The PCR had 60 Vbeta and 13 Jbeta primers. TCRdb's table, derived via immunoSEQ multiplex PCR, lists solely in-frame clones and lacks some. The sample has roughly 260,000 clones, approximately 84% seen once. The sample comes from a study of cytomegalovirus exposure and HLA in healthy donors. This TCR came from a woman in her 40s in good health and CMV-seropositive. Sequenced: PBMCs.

This chain's CDR3 is CASTGGGLAKNSQYF. The DNA of the CDR3 is TGTGCCAGCACAGGCGGGGGACTAGCCAAAAACAGTCAGTACTTC. The J gene is TRBJ2-4, the V gene TRBV28; 9 nucleotides agree with TRBD2. The CDR3 is made up of 15 amino acids. The germline V gene has CDR1 MDHEN and CDR2 SYDVKM.